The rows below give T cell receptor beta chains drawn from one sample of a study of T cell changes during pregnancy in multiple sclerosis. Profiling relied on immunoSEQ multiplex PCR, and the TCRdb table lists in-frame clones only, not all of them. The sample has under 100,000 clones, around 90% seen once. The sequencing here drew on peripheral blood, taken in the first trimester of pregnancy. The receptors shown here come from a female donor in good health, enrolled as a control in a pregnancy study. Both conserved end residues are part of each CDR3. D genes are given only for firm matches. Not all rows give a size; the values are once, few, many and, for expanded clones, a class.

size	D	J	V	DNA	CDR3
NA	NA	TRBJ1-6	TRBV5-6	TGTGCCAGCAGCTCCCAGACAGGACCTTCACCCCTCCACTTT	CASSSQTGPSPLHF
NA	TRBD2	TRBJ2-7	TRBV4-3	TGCGCCAGCAGCCGTGGGGGGGACTACGAGCAGTACTTC	CASSRGGDYEQYF
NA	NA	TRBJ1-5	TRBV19	TGTGCCAGTAGCGCCCCAGAGGGTTATCAGCCCCAGCATTTT	CASSAPEGYQPQHF
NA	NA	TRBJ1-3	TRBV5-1	TGCGCCAGCAGCTTGGCCTACGGCAGGGAACTCTCTGGAAACACCATATATTTT	CASSLAYGRELSGNTIYF
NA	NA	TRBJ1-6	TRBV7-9	TGTGCCAGCAGCCTCGGGTCGGATTCAAACTCACCCCTCCACTTT	CASSLGSDSNSPLHF
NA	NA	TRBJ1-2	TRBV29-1	TGCAGCGTTGAAGATGAGTCGGGACTCCCTTATGGCTACACCTTC	CSVEDESGLPYGYTF
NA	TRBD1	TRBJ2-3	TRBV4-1	TGCGCCAGCAGCCTCAGAGGACAGGTCACAGATACGCAGTATTTT	CASSLRGQVTDTQYF
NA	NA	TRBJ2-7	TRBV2	TGTGCCAGCAGGGAGATACACATGAATACCTACGAGCAGTACTTC	CASREIHMNTYEQYF
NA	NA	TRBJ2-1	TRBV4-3	TGCGCCAGCAGCCAAGATTGGGGGGGCGACTACAATGAGCAGTTCTTC	CASSQDWGGDYNEQFF
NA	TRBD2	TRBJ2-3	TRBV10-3	TGTGCCATCAGCGGGGGGGCCGCAGATACGCAGTATTTT	CAISGGAADTQYF
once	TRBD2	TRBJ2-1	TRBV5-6	TGTGCCAGCAGCTTGGAAGCGGGGGGACACAATGAGCAGTTCTTC	CASSLEAGGHNEQFF
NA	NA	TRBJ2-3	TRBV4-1	TGCGCCAGCAGCCCCTCCGGGGGGCGCGCAGATACGCAGTATTTT	CASSPSGGRADTQYF
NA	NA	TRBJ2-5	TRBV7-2	TGTGCCAGCAGCTGGAGAACAGGGTTAGGCCAAGAGACCCAGTACTTC	CASSWRTGLGQETQYF
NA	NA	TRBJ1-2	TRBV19	TGTGCCAGTAGTATACCCCGGGCGGGGGGCTACACCTTC	CASSIPRAGGYTF
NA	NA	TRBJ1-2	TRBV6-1	TGTGCCAGCAGTCCGGTTGGAGGCTATGGCTACACCTTC	CASSPVGGYGYTF
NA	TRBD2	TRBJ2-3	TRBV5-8	TGTGCCAGCAGGGTCAGCGGGACTAGGGATACGCAGTATTTT	CASRVSGTRDTQYF
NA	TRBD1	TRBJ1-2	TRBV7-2	TGTGCCAGCAGCTTCTCCGGGACAGGACCATTTCGTGGCTACACCTTC	CASSFSGTGPFRGYTF
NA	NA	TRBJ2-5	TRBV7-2	TGTGCCAGCAGCTTAGCTACCTCCCCCGGCCAAGAGACCCAGTACTTC	CASSLATSPGQETQYF
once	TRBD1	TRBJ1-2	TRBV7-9	TGTGCCAGCAGCGACCCCAGGGGGAACTATGGCTACACCTTC	CASSDPRGNYGYTF
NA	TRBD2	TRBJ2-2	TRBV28	TGTGCCAGCATAGTGGGAGGGGCGAACACCGGGGAGCTGTTTTTT	CASIVGGANTGELFF
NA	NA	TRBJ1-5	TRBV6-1	TGTGCCAGCAGTGACCTTCCTCCGGATCAGCCCCAGCATTTT	CASSDLPPDQPQHF
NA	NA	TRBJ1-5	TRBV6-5	TGTGCCAGCAGTTACTCGATTAGAAGCAATCAGCCCCAGCATTTT	CASSYSIRSNQPQHF
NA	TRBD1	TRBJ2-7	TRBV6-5	TGTGCCAGCACCCCGCGACAGGGATCTTCCTACGAGCAGTACTTC	CASTPRQGSSYEQYF
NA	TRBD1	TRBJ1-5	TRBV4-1	TGCGCCAGCAGCCAGGGGACAGGGTTCGAACAGCCCCAGCATTTT	CASSQGTGFEQPQHF
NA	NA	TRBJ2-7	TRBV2	TGTGCCAGCAGTGGGCAGGGTGAAGGCGAGCAGTACTTC	CASSGQGEGEQYF
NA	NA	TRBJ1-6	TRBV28	TGTGCCAGCAGTTTAGGACAAGGGAATTCACCCCTCCACTTT	CASSLGQGNSPLHF
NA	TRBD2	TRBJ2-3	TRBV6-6	TGTGCCAGCAGCCTCGGGACTAGCCTCAACACAGATACGCAGTATTTT	CASSLGTSLNTDTQYF
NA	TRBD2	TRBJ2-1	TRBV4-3	TGCGCCAGCAGCCACATACCTAAGGGAGGGTACAATGAGCAGTTCTTC	CASSHIPKGGYNEQFF
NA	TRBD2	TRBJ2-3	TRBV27	TGTGCCAGCGGGGCGGGGGACCACACAGATACGCAGTATTTT	CASGAGDHTDTQYF
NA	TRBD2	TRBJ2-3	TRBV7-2	TGTGCCAGCAGCCTTACTAGCGGGGGGGCGGATACGCAGTATTTT	CASSLTSGGADTQYF
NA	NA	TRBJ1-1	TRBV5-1	TGCGCCAGCAGCTACGGAGCTGAAGCTTTCTTT	CASSYGAEAFF
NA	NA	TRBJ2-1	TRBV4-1	TGCGCCAGCAGCCAAGTAAATCTAGTAAGCTACAATGAGCAGTTCTTC	CASSQVNLVSYNEQFF
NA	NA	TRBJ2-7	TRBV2	TGTGCCAGCAGGGGAGGAGGAGGATCCTACGAGCAGTACTTC	CASRGGGGSYEQYF
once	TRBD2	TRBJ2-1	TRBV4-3	TGCGCCAGCAGCCAAGACCCCGGGACTAGTTTTGATGAGCAGTTCTTC	CASSQDPGTSFDEQFF
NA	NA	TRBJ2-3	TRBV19	TGTGCCAGTAGCCCAAGGAGAAGCACAGATACGCAGTATTTT	CASSPRRSTDTQYF
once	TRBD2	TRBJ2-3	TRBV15	TGTGCCACCAGCGGAACCCTGGGGACTAGCGTTACGGGGACAGATACGCAGTATTTT	CATSGTLGTSVTGTDTQYF
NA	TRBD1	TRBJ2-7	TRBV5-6	TGTGCCAGCAGCTTGGTAACAGGGGGGACCTACGAGCAGTACTTC	CASSLVTGGTYEQYF
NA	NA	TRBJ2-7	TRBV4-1	TGCGCCAGCAGCAACCCCCTATCCCGGACAGAAAGGGGGGAGCAGTACTTC	CASSNPLSRTERGEQYF
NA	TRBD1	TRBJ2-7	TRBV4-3	TGCGCCAGCAGCCAAGAACAGGGGGCGTCCTACGAGCAGTACTTC	CASSQEQGASYEQYF
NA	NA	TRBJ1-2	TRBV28	TGTGCCAGCAACACTAAGAGCCCTTTCTATGGCTACACCTTC	CASNTKSPFYGYTF
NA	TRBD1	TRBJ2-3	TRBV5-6	TGTGCCAGCAGCTCAACGACAGGGGCGCAGTATTTT	CASSSTTGAQYF
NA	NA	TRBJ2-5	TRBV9	TGTGCCAGCAGCCTAAGGGGCGTGGGGCAAGAGACCCAGTACTTC	CASSLRGVGQETQYF
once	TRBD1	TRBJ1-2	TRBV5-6	TGTGCCAGCAGCATTTTGGACAGGGCGGGTGGCTACACCTTC	CASSILDRAGGYTF
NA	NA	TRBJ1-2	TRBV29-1	TGCAGCGTTGGGGAGGGTCGGGGGGTTAACTATGGCTACACCTTC	CSVGEGRGVNYGYTF
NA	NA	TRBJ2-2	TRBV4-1	TGCGCCAGCAGCCAAGATAGGAGCAGGGGGGTCGGGGAGCTGTTTTTT	CASSQDRSRGVGELFF
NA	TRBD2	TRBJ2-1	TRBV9	TGTGCCAGCAGCTTCCCCACTAGCGGGGGGAGGAATGAGCAGTTCTTC	CASSFPTSGGRNEQFF
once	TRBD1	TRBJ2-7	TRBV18	TGTGCCAGCTCACCACAGGTGGGACAGGGGGTATACGAGCAGTACTTC	CASSPQVGQGVYEQYF
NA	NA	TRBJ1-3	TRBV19	TGTGCCAGTAGTATGGGACACCGGGATTTTTTCTCCACCATATATTTT	CASSMGHRDFFSTIYF
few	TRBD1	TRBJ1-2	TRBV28	TGTGCCAGCAGTTTAACGGGACAGAACTATGGCTACACCTTC	CASSLTGQNYGYTF
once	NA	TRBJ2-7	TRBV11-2	TGTGCCAGCAGCGTACAGGGAGGGAGCTCCTACGAGCAGTACTTC	CASSVQGGSSYEQYF
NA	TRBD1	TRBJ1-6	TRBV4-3	TGCGCCAGCAGGGACAGGGAATATTCACCCCTCCACTTT	CASRDREYSPLHF
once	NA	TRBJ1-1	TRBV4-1	TGCGCCAGCAGGCGGTTGGGAGGGCAGAACACTGAAGCTTTCTTT	CASRRLGGQNTEAFF